These 16 T cell receptor beta chains came from one sample sequenced in a study of prognosis after radiotherapy for stage I lung cancer. Amplification of the TCR beta CDR3 (from genomic DNA) was done by two-round multiplex PCR. Gene-specific primers for each TRBV and TRBJ gene drove first-round PCR. Via MiXCR, TCRdb re-called the multiplex PCR reads, giving one row per CDR3 protein. The sample yields fewer than 40,000 distinct CDR3 sequences, under 40% seen once. The sample in question was PBMCs, obtained before or after stereotactic body radiation therapy (not recorded which). The receptor set was obtained from a donor over 45 with non-small cell lung cancer.

In the case of this clonotype: With a much larger clone just one base away, this may be a read error. The rearrangement links TRBV19 to TRBJ2-1, with D possibly TRBD1 on 7 matching bases. In germline, CDR1 is LNHDA, CDR2 SQIVND (reference sequence). CDR3 length equals 15 residues. Deletions cut 10 bases from V and 3 bases from J, with 19 bases between. The DNA for the CDR3 is TGTGCCACTCGACCAGGGGGGCCTCTCTACAATGAGCAGTTCTTC. It is translated as CATRPGGPLYNEQFF.

In this sample, this clonotype turned up many times. The chain couples TRBV7-8 to TRBJ2-1; 11 positions agree with TRBD1. The germline CDR1 and CDR2 sequences are SGHVS and FQNEAQ. The CDR3 runs 17 residues. V shed 5 bases, J shed 3 bases, and the junction held 9 bases outside the gene matches. The CDR3 spells CASSRETGTGGYNEQFF. The DNA for the CDR3 is TGTGCCAGCAGCCGTGAAACCGGGACAGGGGGCTACAATGAGCAGTTCTTC.

With respect to this clonotype: This likely stems from a read error, as it lies one base from a far larger clone. The chain has TRBV6-9 and TRBJ2-1; D is perhaps TRBD2 (6 bases). Germline V lookup: CDR1 MNHGY, CDR2 SVAAGI. The germline V and J ends were trimmed by 4 bases and 4 bases, with 11 bases remaining between them. This CDR3 has 14 amino acids. CDR3: CASSWVAEYNEQFF. As DNA, the CDR3 is TGTGCCAGCAGTTGGGTAGCGGAATACAATGAGCAGTTCTTC.

Many counts were recorded for this clonotype. This chain joins TRBV20-1 and TRBJ1-2; TRBD1 matches at 8 bases. This CDR3 is 12 amino acids long. The V gene's germline CDR1 is DFQATT and CDR2 SNEGSKA (reference sequence). Losses at the gene ends were 5 bases for V and 6 bases for J; bases not matched to a gene: 5. Written as DNA, the CDR3 is TGCAGTGCTTTGACAGGGGACAATGGCTACACCTTC. Protein: CSALTGDNGYTF.

This clonotype was recorded many times. The V and J genes are TRBV30 and TRBJ1-1; D is unclear. Germline V gene data show CDR1 as GTSNPN and CDR2 as SVGIG (reference sequence). With 3 bases removed from V and 0 bases from J, the gap between germline ends came to 2 bases. This CDR3 is 11 amino acids long. This CDR3 reads CAWRLNTEAFF. In nucleotides, the CDR3 is TGTGCCTGGAGGTTGAACACTGAAGCTTTCTTT. Full variable domain (outside the CDR3, taken from reference TRBV30 and TRBJ1-1): SQTIHQWPATLVQPVGSPLSLECTVEGTSNPNLYWYRQAAGRGLQLLFYSVGIGQISSEVPQNLSASRPQDRQFILSSKKLLLSDSGFYLCAWRLNTEAFFGQGTRLTVV.

There are many counts of this clonotype. The V gene is TRBV20-1, the J gene TRBJ2-3; 9 bases match TRBD2. Germline CDR1 is DFQATT and CDR2 is SNEGSKA (reference sequence). The J segment lost 0 bases and the V segment lost 3 bases, leaving 19 bases of the junction unmatched. The CDR3 totals 20 residues. The CDR3 region has the DNA TGCAGTGCTAGGGATCTTGGCGGGGGGGCCAAGCCCTTCAGCACAGATACGCAGTATTTT. This encodes CSARDLGGGAKPFSTDTQYF.

The J gene is TRBJ2-2, the V gene TRBV19, with TRBD1 as a possible D gene (6 bases). The V gene's germline CDR1 is LNHDA and CDR2 SQIVND (reference sequence). V lost 5 bases and J 3 bases, leaving 13 bases between the germline ends. This CDR3 is 15 amino acids long. The CDR3 region is CASSSTGDHTGELFF. The DNA of the CDR3 is TGTGCCAGTAGTTCGACAGGAGATCACACCGGGGAGCTGTTTTTT.

In regard to this clonotype: This probably arose from a read error, given a far larger clone one base away. This chain uses TRBV6-1 with TRBJ2-6, with D perhaps being TRBD1 or TRBD2 (5 bases each). In germline, CDR1 is MNHNS, CDR2 SASEGT. CDR3 length: 15 amino acids. The DNA for the CDR3 is TGTGCCAGCAGTGTCGGGACCTCTGGGGCCAACGTCCCGACTTTC. It yields the protein CASSVGTSGANVPTF.

The chain has TRBV24-1 and TRBJ2-2; D is tentatively TRBD1 or TRBD2 (5 bases each). The length of the CDR3 is 16 residues. Germline V gene sequence: CDR1 KGHDR, CDR2 SFDVKD. V lost 3 bases and J lost 7, with 17 bases in between. DNA for the CDR3: TGTGCCACCAGTGATGGGGGTGTGCAGGGTGACGGGGAGCTGTTTTTT. Its protein is CATSDGGVQGDGELFF.

In the case of this clonotype: This probably arose from a read error, given a far larger clone one base away. The chain is built from TRBV6-1 and TRBJ1-2; tentative D call: TRBD1 (6 bases). Trimming pared 4 bases from V and 3 bases from J, leaving 15 bases between. The CDR3 runs to 15 residues. The germline gives CDR1 MNHNS, CDR2 SASEGT. DNA for the CDR3: TGTGCCAGCAGTGGGGGGACATGGGCCGACTATGGCTACACCTTC. It is translated as CASSGGTWADYGYTF.

This clonotype was seen ten or more times. The chain joins TRBV3-1 to TRBJ1-5; D is ambiguous. The CDR3 is made up of 14 amino acids. Per germline, CDR1 LGHDT and CDR2 YNNKEL (reference sequence). V was cut by 1 base and J by 8 bases, with 12 bases left in between. CDR3 protein: CASSQVVTSKPQHF. The CDR3 nucleotides read TGTGCCAGCAGCCAAGTTGTCACCTCCAAGCCCCAGCATTTT.

Many counts were recorded for this clonotype. The chain uses TRBV11-3 and TRBJ1-2; D call uncertain. CDR3 length equals 13 residues. Looked up from germline, CDR1 is SGHNT and CDR2 is YENEEA. Trimming took off 3 bases at V and 8 bases at J, with 13 bases between the two ends. CDR3 loop: CASSFSTWAGYTF. In nucleotides, the CDR3 is TGTGCCAGCAGCTTTAGCACCTGGGCGGGCTACACCTTC. The variable domain in full, with the rest retrieved from reference TRBV11-3 and TRBJ1-2, is EAGVVQSPRYKIIEKKQPVAFWCNPISGHNTLYWYLQNLGQGPELLIRYENEEAVDDSQLPKDRFSAERLKGVDSTLKIQPAELGDSAVYLCASSFSTWAGYTFGSGTRLTVV.

This clonotype was recorded many times. The genes are TRBV5-1 and TRBJ1-5; 7 positions match TRBD1. Per germline, CDR1 SGHRS and CDR2 YFSETQ. CDR3 length: 15 residues. The V segment lost 0 bases and the J segment 5 bases; nucleotides outside the gene matches: 5. The CDR3 DNA follows: TGCGCCAGCAGCTTGGAAGGGGGCGATCATCAGCCCCAGCATTTT. Its protein product is CASSLEGGDHQPQHF.

This clonotype has ten or more counts. This chain joins TRBV7-2 and TRBJ1-2; 11 bases map to TRBD1. The germline CDR1 and CDR2 sequences are SGHTA and FQGNSA. J lost 8 bases, V lost 5 bases, and 7 bases had no gene match. This CDR3 spans 14 amino acids. CDR3 coding DNA: TGTGCCAGCAGCGTCGGGACAGGGGGACGCGGCTACACCTTC. Translating it yields CASSVGTGGRGYTF.

As for this clonotype: This likely stems from a read error, as it lies one base from a far larger clone. The chain is built from TRBV6-4 and TRBJ2-7, with 7 bases that match TRBD2. CDR1 is MRHNA and CDR2 is SNTAGT in the germline V gene. Germline trimming cut 7 bases from V and 2 bases from J; bases unmatched to any gene: 8. This CDR3 comprises 14 residues. The CDR3 DNA sequence: TGTGCCAGCACCAGTCGACTAGCCACCTACGAGCAGTACTTC. It translates to CASTSRLATYEQYF.

In this sample, this clonotype turned up a few times. The J gene is TRBJ2-7, the V gene TRBV7-6, with 10 bases matching TRBD2. Germline CDR1 is SGHVS and CDR2 is FNYEAQ. The trim removed 1 base at V and 0 bases at J, leaving 3 bases unmatched. The CDR3 spans 16 residues. In DNA form, the CDR3 reads TGTGCCAGCAGCTTAGGCCCTAGCGGGAGCTCCTACGAGCAGTACTTC. Its protein product is CASSLGPSGSSYEQYF.